The clone carrying this TCR beta chain has ten or more counts. For the second PCR, which ran for roughly 7 to 11 cycles, a sample-barcoded 5' primer and a J-beta primer mix were used. All samples gave at least 2.5 million CDR3-containing paired-end reads. TCRdb passed the 5' RACE reads through MiXCR, listing each CDR3 protein once. The table shows fewer than 900,000 distinct CDR3 sequences, with 30% to 45% occurring only once. CDR3 size: 12 residues. The V gene end was trimmed by 8 bases and the J gene end by 6 bases; junction bases not matched to a gene: 8. The germline CDR1 and CDR2 sequences are SQVTM and ANQGSEA. The data were taken from a study of blood T cells in healthy people across ages.

This sequence joins TRBV29-1 and TRBJ2-3; 7 nucleotides agree with TRBD2. Sequencing was done on a sample of blood. The source of this sequence is a man between 18 and 29 years old in good health. CDR3 region: CSWCGGGDTQYF. The CDR3 nucleotides are TGCAGCTGGTGTGGGGGAGGGGATACGCAGTATTTT.